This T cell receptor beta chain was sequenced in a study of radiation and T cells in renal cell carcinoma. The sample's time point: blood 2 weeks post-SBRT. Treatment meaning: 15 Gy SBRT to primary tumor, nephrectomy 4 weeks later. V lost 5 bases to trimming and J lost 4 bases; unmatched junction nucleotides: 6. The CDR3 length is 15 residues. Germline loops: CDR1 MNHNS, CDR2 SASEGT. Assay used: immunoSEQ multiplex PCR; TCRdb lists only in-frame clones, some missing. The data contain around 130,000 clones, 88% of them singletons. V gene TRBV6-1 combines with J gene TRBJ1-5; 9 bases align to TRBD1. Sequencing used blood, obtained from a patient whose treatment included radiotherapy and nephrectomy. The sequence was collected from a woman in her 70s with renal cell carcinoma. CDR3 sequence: CASSPGTGRNQPQHF. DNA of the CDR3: TGTGCCAGCAGTCCCGGGACAGGGAGGAATCAGCCCCAGCATTTT.